This T cell receptor (beta chain) was captured by sequencing in a study of OX40 agonist ivuxolimab in advanced cancers. With respect to the entire study: Ivuxolimab, which targeted the costimulatory receptor OX40 (CD134), was an agonistic, fully human IgG2 monoclonal antibody. Among the roughly 50 dose-escalation patients, around 20 had hepatocellular carcinoma, 15 or so melanoma, 9 renal cell carcinoma and 9 head and neck cancer. Peripheral TCRbeta sequencing was intended to test whether TCR sequence diversity was altered and clonal T-cell expansion was caused by ivuxolimab. Patients were allowed to have had prior anti-PD-1, anti-PD-L1 or anti-CTLA-4 therapy, and 40% to 45% of the dose-escalation patients had been treated with checkpoint inhibitors. In the dose-escalation cohort, 82.7% of patients were male, and the mean age was approximately 60 years, with a range of roughly 20 to 80. Partial responses were achieved by three dose-escalation patients, of whom one had hepatocellular carcinoma and two had cutaneous melanoma. Intravenous ivuxolimab was administered to patients every 2 weeks at six dose levels: 0.01, 0.1, 0.3, 1.5, 3 and 10 mg/kg. The paper reports the monotherapy dose-escalation portion (N of about 47 patients) of the phase I ivuxolimab trial. What the study reported, not specific to this receptor: In the 0.1-3.0 mg/kg groups, partial responders had among the lowest normalized peripheral clonal expansion, particularly in CD8+ T cells. Low levels of normalized T-cell clonal expansion were also seen in some patients who did not respond. On average, CD8+ T cells showed more expanded clones than CD4+ T cells after ivuxolimab. At doses of 0.1 to 3.0 mg/kg, clonal expansion of both CD4+ and CD8+ T cells in blood was seen between baseline and week 6. Which antigens the clonally expanded peripheral T cells were specific for was not determined.

Genomic DNA was extracted from sorted cells for sequencing of the TCRbeta CDR3 region. TCRbeta CDR3 regions were sequenced using the immunoSEQ Assay. As stored in TCRdb, this immuneACCESS dataset retains in-frame rearrangements with V and J assigned. A fraction of the clones does not appear; measured against another copy, unresolved V genes explain less than half of the discrepancy, and the remainder lacks a known reason. Here the sample has almost 85,000 clones; 80% to 90% occur a single time. Under 0.25% of the sample belongs to the ten largest clones. The trial excluded patients who had a history of autoimmune disease or were on systemic immunosuppression. Peripheral blood for TCR sequencing was drawn from every dose cohort at baseline, at cycle 4 day 1 and at cycle 7 day 1. The samples were drawn from a first-in-human, open-label, multicenter phase I dose-escalation trial of ivuxolimab. Adults with locally advanced or metastatic melanoma, renal cell, hepatocellular, or head and neck squamous cell carcinoma were enrolled in the trial. Before TCR sequencing, CD4+ T cells and CD8+ T cells were sorted from peripheral blood as separate populations.

Note on this clone: The specificity of this receptor is unknown. The sample holds no much larger clone one base away, and base qualities are not on file.

V is clipped by 4 bases and J by 3 bases, and the sequence between their germline boundaries is 9 bases long. Measured from the cysteine to the phenylalanine, the CDR3 is 14 residues long. The kept DNA is CDR3 alone, 42 bases in frame from the first base. CDR1 MNHNS and CDR2 SASEGT were looked up in the germline V gene. Sequencing was performed on CD4+ or CD8+ T cells sorted from blood, taken in a trial of the OX40 agonist ivuxolimab. The chain is encoded by TRBV6-1 joined to TRBJ1-4, with the identity of the D gene unclear. The TCR was taken from an adult with an advanced solid tumor such as melanoma, head and neck, liver or kidney cancer. CDR3 sequence: CASSGKTANEKLFF. The sequence in DNA is TGTGCCAGCAGTGGTAAGACTGCTAATGAAAAACTGTTTTTT.